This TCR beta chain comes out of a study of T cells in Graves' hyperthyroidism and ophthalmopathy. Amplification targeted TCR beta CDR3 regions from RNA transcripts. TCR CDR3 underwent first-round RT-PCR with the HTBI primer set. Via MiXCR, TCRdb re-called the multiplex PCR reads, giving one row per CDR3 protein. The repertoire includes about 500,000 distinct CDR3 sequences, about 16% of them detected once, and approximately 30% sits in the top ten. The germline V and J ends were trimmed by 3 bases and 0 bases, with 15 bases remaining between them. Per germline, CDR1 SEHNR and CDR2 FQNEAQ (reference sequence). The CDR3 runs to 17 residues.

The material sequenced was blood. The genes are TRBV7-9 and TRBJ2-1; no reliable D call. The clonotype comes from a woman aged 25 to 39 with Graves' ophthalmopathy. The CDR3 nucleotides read TGTGCCAGCAGCTTCAGGCCCGGACCCTCCTCCTACAATGAGCAGTTCTTC. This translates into CASSFRPGPSSYNEQFF.